This TCR beta chain originates from a study of identifying expanded T cells in peripheral blood. Findings and caveats of the study: Roughly 1.1 clones differed between technical replicates, versus around 15 and 18 over time.

The germline CDR1 and CDR2 sequences are SGHTA and FQGTGA. The ends were cut back, 4 bases at V and 2 bases at J, with 0 bases in the middle. CDR3 size: 12 residues. The table came from immunoSEQ multiplex PCR; TCRdb's copy has only in-frame clones and leaves some out. This table has about 86,000 clones, 88% appearing once. Worth noting for this clone: Its antigen is unidentified.

Healthy donors had no documented immune events, such as infections, while sampled. The sequenced sample was blood. V gene TRBV7-3 combines with J gene TRBJ1-6, with D uncertain. The clonotype comes from a person aged 18-69 years in good health. CDR3 DNA sequence: TGTGCCAGCAGCTCCTATAATTCACCCCTCCACTTT. Translating it yields CASSSYNSPLHF.